These 28 T cell receptor beta chains originate from one sample sequenced in a study of response to subunit inactivated influenza vaccine. Each CDR3 protein gets one entry after TCRdb re-called the RT-PCR reads with MiXCR. This sample carries 710,000 or so distinct CDR3 sequences, around a sixth of them seen once, and the ten largest clones take roughly 12%. The sample consisted of PBMCs from blood, taken 11 to 12 days after vaccination. The receptors here all came from a man aged 50-59 years who received an inactivated influenza vaccine.

The genes are TRBV12-3 or TRBV12-4 and TRBJ2-7; TRBD1 matches at 9 bases. CDR3 length: 13 amino acids. Losses at the gene ends were 6 bases for V and 6 bases for J; bases not matched to a gene: 6. The CDR3 DNA is TGTGCCAGCAGGCCCCGGGACAGGGTCGAGCAGTACTTC. It encodes CASRPRDRVEQYF.

This rearrangement joins TRBV28 to TRBJ2-3; 9 bases match TRBD2. The germline CDR1 and CDR2 sequences are MDHEN and SYDVKM. With V trimmed by 2 bases and J by 0 bases, 3 bases remained unmatched. The CDR3 contains 16 residues. CDR3 amino acids: CASSLTSGPSTDTQYF. The CDR3 nucleotides are TGTGCCAGCAGTTTAACTAGCGGGCCTAGCACAGATACGCAGTATTTT.

J is TRBJ2-7 and V is TRBV2; 9 nucleotides match TRBD2. In germline, CDR1 is SNHLY, CDR2 FYNNEI. V dropped 8 bases and J dropped 0; count of bases not matched to a gene: 2. The CDR3 has 13 amino acids. CDR3 in amino acids: CASLLAGSYEQYF. CDR3 in DNA: TGTGCCAGCTTACTAGCGGGCTCCTACGAGCAGTACTTC.

The chain couples TRBV12-3 or TRBV12-4 to TRBJ2-1; TRBD2 matches at 14 bases. V was clipped by 5 bases and J by 13 bases; unmatched bases: 10. The CDR3 runs 15 residues. The CDR3 reads CASSLGLAGASDQFF. CDR3 bases: TGTGCCAGCAGTCTGGGACTAGCGGGGGCAAGTGACCAGTTCTTC.

V usage is TRBV27 and J usage is TRBJ2-1; TRBD2 matches at 12 bases. After removal of 1 base from V and 1 base from J, the junction contained 5 bases not matched to a gene. The CDR3 length is 18 residues. Germline CDR1 is MNHEY and CDR2 is SMNVEV (reference sequence). CDR3 coding DNA: TGTGCCAGCAGTTTATTGTGGCTAGCGGGGGGGTCCTACAATGAGCAGTTCTTC. Translating gives CASSLLWLAGGSYNEQFF.

This clonotype was seen a handful of times. V is TRBV3-1 and J is TRBJ2-5; D uncertain. V gave up 4 bases and J gave up 3 bases, with 18 bases separating them. Germline loops: CDR1 LGHDT, CDR2 YNNKEL (reference sequence). This CDR3 spans 16 amino acids. In nucleotides, the CDR3 is TGTGCCAGCAGCCCCTTCCTGGCGGAGATGGAAGAGACCCAGTACTTC. Translated: CASSPFLAEMEETQYF.

The chain employs TRBV28 and TRBJ1-5; D ambiguous. Per germline, CDR1 MDHEN and CDR2 SYDVKM. The CDR3 totals 16 residues. Deletions cut 3 bases from V and 2 bases from J, with 14 bases between. The CDR3 DNA reads TGTGCCAGCAGTTTTCATGTAGGTAGTGGCAATCAGCCCCAGCATTTT. It specifies CASSFHVGSGNQPQHF.

The gene calls are TRBV4-1 and TRBJ1-1; weak D call: TRBD1 (5 bases). Germline lookup yields CDR1 MGHRA and CDR2 YSYEKL. The CDR3 covers 16 residues. V lost 1 base and J 3 bases, leaving 15 bases between the germline ends. CDR3 DNA sequence: TGCGCCAGCAGCCAAGCCTTTACGACAGCTTACACTGAAGCTTTCTTT. It specifies CASSQAFTTAYTEAFF.

This clonotype was recorded a few times. The rearrangement joins TRBV12-3 or TRBV12-4 to TRBJ2-2; TRBD1 is a possible D gene (5 bases). V lost 6 bases, J lost 6 bases, and 11 bases lay in between. The CDR3 runs 13 residues. Here the CDR3 reads CASRSGIAGELFF. CDR3 coding DNA: TGTGCCAGCAGGTCAGGGATCGCCGGGGAGCTGTTTTTT.

The rearrangement joins TRBV29-1 to TRBJ2-1, with no clear D. Germline lookup yields CDR1 SQVTM and CDR2 ANQGSEA. CDR3 length equals 14 residues. The ends were cut back, 2 bases at V and 0 bases at J, with 8 bases in the middle. CDR3 nucleotides: TGCAGCGTTGAATTGGGTAGCTCCTACAATGAGCAGTTCTTC. It encodes CSVELGSSYNEQFF.

V gene TRBV20-1 combines with J gene TRBJ2-3, with 8 bases fitting TRBD1. Germline values: CDR1 DFQATT, CDR2 SNEGSKA (reference sequence). Trimming cost V 6 bases and J 1 base; bases outside gene matches: 12. This CDR3 region has 16 residues. CDR3: CSANSGDRGGTDTQYF. The CDR3 nucleotides are TGCAGTGCCAATTCCGGTGACAGGGGAGGCACAGATACGCAGTATTTT.

This clonotype came up a few times. V and J are TRBV5-1 and TRBJ2-3; tentative D call: TRBD1 (5 bases). CDR1 is SGHRS and CDR2 is YFSETQ in the germline V gene. The CDR3 spans 14 residues. V was pared by 0 bases and J by 6 bases, with 11 bases between. CDR3 coding DNA: TGCGCCAGCAGCTTGGCTAGGCCAGGGGATACGCAGTATTTT. This gives the protein CASSLARPGDTQYF.

The chain uses TRBV7-9 and TRBJ2-7; D unresolved. Germline-derived CDR1 and CDR2 are SEHNR and FQNEAQ (reference sequence). V was cut by 1 base and J by 2 bases, with 9 bases left in between. This CDR3 contains 14 residues. CDR3 sequence: CASSLDPVPYEQYF. The DNA for the CDR3 is TGTGCCAGCAGCTTAGACCCTGTGCCCTACGAGCAGTACTTC.

This clonotype was counted a few times. J is TRBJ2-1 and V is TRBV6-6; the D gene is possibly TRBD1 (6 bases). Between the trimmed V and J ends, which lost 2 bases and 9 bases, there was a span of 11 bases. The CDR3 length is 13 residues. CDR1 is MNHNY and CDR2 is SVGAGI in the germline V gene (reference sequence). This chain's CDR3 is CASSYHRVGEQFF. Here the CDR3 DNA reads TGTGCCAGCAGTTACCACAGGGTTGGTGAGCAGTTCTTC.

This clonotype was counted a few times. The chain carries TRBV10-3 and TRBJ2-1, with 15 bases aligning to TRBD2. V was pared by 6 bases and J by 5 bases, with 8 bases of the junction left unmatched. The CDR3 spans 17 residues. The germline V gene has CDR1 ENHRY and CDR2 SYGVKD. The CDR3 nucleotides are TGTGCCATCAGCCAGGGACTAGCGGGGGGAACCAACAATGAGCAGTTCTTC. It codes for CAISQGLAGGTNNEQFF.

This clonotype came up a few times. Here the CDR3 DNA reads TGCGCCAGCAGCCAAGATCGACTCCCTGGGGAGCAGTTCTTC. Amino acid sequence: CASSQDRLPGEQFF. The chain carries TRBV4-3 and TRBJ2-1; D gene unclear. There are 14 residues in the CDR3. Trimming removed 0 bases from V and 10 bases from J, with 13 bases in between. Germline lookup yields CDR1 LGHNA and CDR2 YSLEER.

Only a few counts were recorded for this clonotype. The chain is built from TRBV9 and TRBJ2-7; D might be TRBD2 (5 bases). Trimming pared 4 bases from V and 5 bases from J, leaving 16 bases between. The length of the CDR3 is 14 residues. Germline V lookup: CDR1 SGDLS, CDR2 YYNGEE. The CDR3 sequence: CASSPMGGSHEQYF. In nucleotides, the CDR3 is TGTGCCAGCAGCCCGATGGGTGGGAGCCACGAGCAGTACTTC.

The rearrangement links TRBV6-2 or TRBV6-3 to TRBJ2-5; D is possibly TRBD1 (6 bases). Germline V gene sequence: CDR1 MNHEY, CDR2 SVGEGT. Trimming removed 2 bases at V and 3 bases at J, with 7 bases between. The CDR3 has 13 amino acids. The CDR3 spells CASSYGQKETQYF. CDR3 nucleotides: TGTGCCAGCAGTTACGGACAGAAAGAGACCCAGTACTTC.

This clonotype was seen repeatedly, ten times or more. The V call is TRBV27, the J call TRBJ2-2; D unclear. The CDR3 sequence is 14 residues long. From germline, CDR1 is MNHEY and CDR2 SMNVEV (reference sequence). Trimming pared 3 bases from V and 3 bases from J, leaving 8 bases between. Here the CDR3 reads CASSLLSDTGELFF. For the CDR3, the DNA is TGTGCCAGCAGTTTGCTGTCGGACACCGGGGAGCTGTTTTTT.

This clonotype was detected a few times. The chain combines TRBV20-1 with TRBJ1-2, with unresolved D. CDR1 and CDR2 (germline): DFQATT, SNEGSKA (reference sequence). The CDR3 totals 15 residues. Trimming took off 0 bases at V and 3 bases at J, with 14 bases between the two ends. The CDR3 DNA sequence: TGCAGTGCTAGAGATCTAGATGGACCCCACTATGGCTACACCTTC. It encodes CSARDLDGPHYGYTF.

This clonotype came up a few times. J is TRBJ2-7 and V is TRBV15; no firm D call. The ends were cut back, 0 bases at V and 3 bases at J, with 12 bases in the middle. This CDR3 region has 15 residues. Germline CDR1 LNHNV, CDR2 YYDKDF (reference sequence). The CDR3 reads CATSRDRAGFYEQYF. The CDR3 DNA follows: TGTGCCACCAGCAGAGATCGGGCAGGATTCTACGAGCAGTACTTC.

The J gene is TRBJ2-7, the V gene TRBV20-1; TRBD1 is a possible D gene (6 bases). The V end lost 7 bases, the J end lost 3 bases, and 10 bases lay between the germline ends. This CDR3 spans 11 amino acids. CDR1 is DFQATT, CDR2 SNEGSKA, per germline (reference sequence). For the CDR3, the DNA is TGCAGTGTCATACAGGGCTACGAGCAGTACTTC. Amino acids: CSVIQGYEQYF.

The chain joins TRBV28 to TRBJ2-7; a weak D match, TRBD1 (6 bases). CDR3 length equals 16 residues. CDR1 and CDR2 from the germline V gene are MDHEN and SYDVKM. V lost 3 bases and J lost 4, with 19 bases in between. The CDR3 DNA reads as TGTGCCAGCAGTTTTATCTCCCTGGGCAGGGGTTACGAGCAGTACTTC. Its translation is CASSFISLGRGYEQYF.

This clonotype came up a few times. The chain recombines TRBV15 with TRBJ1-5; D not certain. CDR1 and CDR2 (germline): LNHNV, YYDKDF (reference sequence). V lost 1 base and J lost 0, with 19 bases in between. The CDR3 totals 19 residues. Here the CDR3 DNA reads TGTGCCACCAGCAGAGCCAAGCCGGGGTCTCCCGCTAGCAATCAGCCCCAGCATTTT. Protein sequence: CATSRAKPGSPASNQPQHF.

This clonotype was observed many times. This chain connects TRBV7-6 to TRBJ1-1, with D possibly TRBD1 on 5 matching bases. Germline values: CDR1 SGHVS, CDR2 FNYEAQ. V gave up 4 bases and J gave up 1 base, with 7 bases separating them. There are 13 residues in the CDR3. The CDR3 nucleotides are TGTGCCAGCAGCTCACAGGAGAACACTGAAGCTTTCTTT. It codes for CASSSQENTEAFF.

The rearrangement joins TRBV7-2 to TRBJ2-3, with 8 positions matching TRBD1. Germline V lookup: CDR1 SGHTA, CDR2 FQGNSA. CDR3 length: 13 amino acids. V gave up 5 bases and J gave up 6 bases; unmatched junction bases: 4. DNA of the CDR3: TGTGCCAGCAGCGCCGGACAGGGTGATACGCAGTATTTT. As protein: CASSAGQGDTQYF.

The chain carries TRBV6-1 and TRBJ2-5, with TRBD1 identical over 7 bases. J was trimmed by 2 bases and V by 6 bases; bases with no gene match: 9. From germline, CDR1 is MNHNS and CDR2 SASEGT. This CDR3 is built from 15 residues. The DNA of the CDR3 is TGTGCCAGCAGGACCGGGACAGCGCGGCAAGAGACCCAGTACTTC. This sequence encodes CASRTGTARQETQYF.

The chain couples TRBV29-1 to TRBJ1-2; D is undetermined. Germline assignment: CDR1 SQVTM and CDR2 ANQGSEA. This CDR3 contains 14 residues. This CDR3 reads CIPKGPVTIHGYTF. CDR3 in DNA: TGCATCCCTAAAGGGCCGGTTACCATTCATGGCTACACCTTC.